This TCR beta chain emerged from a study of OX40 agonist ivuxolimab in advanced cancers. Data came from immunoSEQ multiplex PCR; TCRdb stores just in-frame clones and leaves some out. The sample carries about 58,000 clones, 70% to 90% recorded once. The CDR3 has 14 residues. Unmatched junction bases numbered 6, after V lost 4 bases and J lost 7 bases. Germline loops: CDR1 SGHNT, CDR2 YYREEE (reference sequence). This rearrangement joins TRBV5-4 to TRBJ1-2; the match to TRBD1 covers 11 bases. This material consisted of CD4+ or CD8+ T cells sorted from blood, taken in a trial of the OX40 agonist ivuxolimab. This TCR came from an adult with an advanced solid tumor such as melanoma, head and neck, liver or kidney cancer. For the CDR3, the DNA is TGTGCCAGCAGCGGCACCGGGACAGGGGGTGGCTACACCTTC. Translating it yields CASSGTGTGGGYTF.